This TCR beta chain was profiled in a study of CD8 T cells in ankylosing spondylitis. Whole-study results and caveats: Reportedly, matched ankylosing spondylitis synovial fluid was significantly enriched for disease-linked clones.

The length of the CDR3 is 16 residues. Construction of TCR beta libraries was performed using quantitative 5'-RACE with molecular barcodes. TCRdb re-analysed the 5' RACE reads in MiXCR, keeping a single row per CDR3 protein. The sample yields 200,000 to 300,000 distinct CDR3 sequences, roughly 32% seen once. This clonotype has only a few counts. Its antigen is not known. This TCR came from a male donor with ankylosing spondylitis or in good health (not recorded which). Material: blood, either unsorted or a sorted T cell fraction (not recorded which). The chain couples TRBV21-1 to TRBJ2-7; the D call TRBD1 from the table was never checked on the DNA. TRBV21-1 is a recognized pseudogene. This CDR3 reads CASSKPSGTGTYEQYF. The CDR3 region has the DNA TGTGCCAGCAGCAAACCCTCCGGGACAGGGACCTACGAGCAGTACTTC.